Following are 29 T cell receptor beta chains from one sample sequenced in a study of blood T cell repertoires in COVID-19. TCRdb's table, derived via immunoSEQ multiplex PCR, lists solely in-frame clones and lacks some. Of more than 150,000 clones in the sample, almost 85% were seen once. The sample comprised PBMCs or T cells enriched from blood (not recorded which). These receptors all stem from a man over 45 who had recovered from COVID-19.

This sequence joins TRBV20-1 and TRBJ1-3, with D hard to call. The ends were cut back, 3 bases at V and 0 bases at J, with 9 bases in the middle. Germline CDR1 and CDR2: DFQATT and SNEGSKA (reference sequence). The CDR3 runs to 14 residues. CDR3: CSASQDSSGNTIYF. In DNA, the CDR3 is TGCAGTGCTAGTCAGGACTCCTCTGGAAACACCATATATTTT.

The chain recombines TRBV10-3 with TRBJ2-7; D possibly corresponds to TRBD1 (5 bases). V was shortened by 2 bases and J by 0 bases, with 14 bases between the two germline ends. Germline V lookup: CDR1 ENHRY, CDR2 SYGVKD. The CDR3 has 16 amino acids. This CDR3 reads CAISEMEKRGSYEQYF. In nucleotides, the CDR3 is TGTGCCATCAGTGAGATGGAGAAAAGGGGCTCCTACGAGCAGTACTTC.

The chain recombines TRBV29-1 with TRBJ1-2; 12 positions match TRBD1. The CDR3 extends over 17 amino acids. Trimming at V came to 5 bases and at J to 5 bases, leaving 15 bases not matched to a gene. The V gene's germline CDR1 is SQVTM and CDR2 ANQGSEA. Written as DNA, the CDR3 is TGCAGCGTTTGGTCCGGGACAGGGGGCCGGTTGAGATATGGCTACACCTTC. Protein sequence: CSVWSGTGGRLRYGYTF.

The genes are TRBV19 and TRBJ2-7; TRBD2 aligns across 10 bases. V lost 6 bases to trimming and J lost 1 base; unmatched junction nucleotides: 12. CDR1 is LNHDA, CDR2 SQIVND, per germline (reference sequence). The CDR3 runs to 17 residues. The CDR3 region is CASSFKLLAGVSYEQYF. In nucleotides, the CDR3 is TGTGCCAGTAGCTTCAAACTCCTAGCGGGGGTATCCTACGAGCAGTACTTC.

CDR3 sequence (DNA): TGTGCCAGCAGTCTCCTAGCGGGAGTTTCTGGTGAGCAGTTCTTC. The encoded protein is CASSLLAGVSGEQFF. The rearrangement uses TRBV27 and TRBJ2-1; 10 nucleotides line up with TRBD2. V gave up 5 bases and J gave up 9 bases; unmatched junction bases: 10. The CDR3 runs 15 residues. Germline-derived CDR1 and CDR2 are MNHEY and SMNVEV (reference sequence).

This clone was recorded once. The chain couples TRBV5-1 to TRBJ2-3, with D unresolved. The CDR3 runs to 14 residues. Germline values: CDR1 SGHRS, CDR2 YFSETQ. Trimming took off 1 base at V and 3 bases at J, with 9 bases between the two ends. The CDR3, as DNA: TGCGCCAGCAGCTTGTTTAAGAGAACAGATACGCAGTATTTT. Protein sequence: CASSLFKRTDTQYF.

This sequence joins TRBV24-1 and TRBJ2-3, with 8 bases identical to TRBD1. V lost 5 bases and J lost 3; bases outside the gene matches: 9. The CDR3 consists of 16 residues. CDR1 and CDR2 from the germline V gene are KGHDR and SFDVKD. Here the CDR3 DNA reads TGTGCCACCAGTGTCGCTACAGGGGGTATAACAGATACGCAGTATTTT. As protein: CATSVATGGITDTQYF.

This clone was observed a single time. The chain links TRBV28 to TRBJ2-3; tentatively, D is TRBD2 (7 bases). This CDR3 is 17 amino acids long. From germline, CDR1 is MDHEN and CDR2 SYDVKM. The V gene lost 5 bases and the J gene lost 4 bases, with 22 bases spanning the gap. CDR3 nucleotides: TGTGCCAGCAGTGCCCCCCTCGGGGGGCGGGGGTCAGATACGCAGTATTTT. Its translation is CASSAPLGGRGSDTQYF.

The genes are TRBV5-1 and TRBJ1-1; D remains ambiguous. The CDR3 has 15 residues. V shed 0 bases and J shed 1 base, with 10 bases lying between them. CDR1 SGHRS and CDR2 YFSETQ come from the germline V gene. The CDR3 region is CASSLVGGENTEAFF. The CDR3 DNA is TGCGCCAGCAGCTTGGTAGGCGGGGAGAACACTGAAGCTTTCTTT.

The chain employs TRBV7-3 and TRBJ2-2, with 15 bases lining up with TRBD2. With V trimmed by 5 bases and J by 5 bases, 3 bases remained unmatched. CDR1 and CDR2 from the germline V gene are SGHTA and FQGTGA. This CDR3 has 16 residues. Here the CDR3 reads CASSPGTSGRTGELFF. CDR3 nucleotides: TGTGCCAGCAGCCCGGGGACTAGCGGGAGGACCGGGGAGCTGTTTTTT.

This clone was seen once. The chain has TRBV29-1 and TRBJ2-2; D is unresolved. This CDR3 has 12 amino acids. V was clipped by 4 bases and J by 7 bases, with 10 bases between them. Germline V gene data show CDR1 as SQVTM and CDR2 as ANQGSEA. This CDR3 is CSVVRIGGELFF. For the CDR3, the DNA is TGCAGCGTTGTTAGAATCGGCGGGGAGCTGTTTTTT.

This clone was counted a few times. The chain joins TRBV28 to TRBJ2-2, with D perhaps TRBD2 (6 bases). Trimming took 6 bases from V and 0 from J, leaving 11 bases between them. CDR1 MDHEN and CDR2 SYDVKM come from the germline V gene. The CDR3 sequence is 15 residues long. CDR3 amino acids: CASRLGGANTGELFF. DNA of the CDR3: TGTGCCAGCAGATTGGGCGGGGCGAACACCGGGGAGCTGTTTTTT.

The chain uses TRBV6-1 and TRBJ2-3; 9 positions agree with TRBD2. V trimming: 4 bases; J trimming: 3 bases; junction bases outside the gene matches: 11. This CDR3 has 17 amino acids. The germline CDR1 and CDR2 sequences are MNHNS and SASEGT. CDR3 residues: CASSGRRRSGGTDTQYF. The CDR3 nucleotides are TGTGCCAGCAGTGGACGTAGAAGAAGCGGGGGGACAGATACGCAGTATTTT.

The chain uses TRBV3-1 (or the pseudogene TRBV3-2) and TRBJ1-2; D call uncertain. Germline V gives CDR1 LGHDT, CDR2 YNNKEL (reference sequence). The V end was cut by 4 bases, the J end by 3 bases, with 9 bases between. The CDR3 has 13 residues. The CDR3 is CASSPLVDYGYTF. As DNA, the CDR3 is TGTGCCAGCAGCCCCCTGGTAGACTATGGCTACACCTTC.

This clone was observed a few times. V gene TRBV5-1 combines with J gene TRBJ2-7, with D possibly TRBD2 on 6 matching bases. V lost 0 bases, J lost 5 bases, and 12 bases lay in between. The CDR3 covers 14 residues. Germline-derived CDR1 and CDR2 are SGHRS and YFSETQ. The CDR3, as DNA: TGCGCCAGCAGCTTGGGCGGGGCGTCAAACGAGCAGTACTTC. Translating it yields CASSLGGASNEQYF.

CDR3 loop: CASSPHTGSGNTIYF. CDR3 bases: TGCGCCAGCAGCCCCCACACAGGGTCTGGAAACACCATATATTTT. The chain uses TRBV5-1 and TRBJ1-3, with D tentatively TRBD1 (6 bases). This CDR3 is 15 amino acids long. Trimming cost V 4 bases and J 1 base, with 12 bases left between them. Germline loops: CDR1 SGHRS, CDR2 YFSETQ.

V and J are TRBV15 and TRBJ2-2, with 8 bases identical to TRBD1. Germline V lookup: CDR1 LNHNV, CDR2 YYDKDF (reference sequence). The CDR3 has 14 amino acids. The junction had 4 bases not matched to a gene; V was cut back by 3 bases and J by 7 bases. CDR3 nucleotide sequence: TGTGCCACCAGCAGGGGACAGGTCGGCGGGGAGCTGTTTTTT. Translating it yields CATSRGQVGGELFF.

The gene calls are TRBV18 and TRBJ1-1; D is uncertain. The V end was cut by 2 bases, the J end by 5 bases, with 9 bases between. The CDR3 is 13 residues long. Germline values: CDR1 KGHSH, CDR2 LQKENI. The CDR3 coding sequence is TGTGCCAGCTCACCAACCGGGTGGACTGAAGCTTTCTTT. Its protein is CASSPTGWTEAFF.

The chain recombines TRBV28 with TRBJ1-5, with D hard to call. V was shortened by 0 bases and J by 6 bases, with 15 bases between the two germline ends. Germline CDR1 is MDHEN and CDR2 is SYDVKM. The CDR3 sequence is 16 residues long. This CDR3 is CASSLWLGVVGQPQHF. CDR3 coding DNA: TGTGCCAGCAGTTTATGGCTGGGAGTTGTAGGTCAGCCCCAGCATTTT. Full variable domain (missing parts from reference TRBV28 and TRBJ1-5): DVKVTQSSRYLVKRTGEKVFLECVQDMDHENMFWYRQDPGLGLRLIYFSYDVKMKEKGDIPEGYSVSREKKERFSLILESASTNQTSMYLCASSLWLGVVGQPQHFGDGTRLSIL.

This clone appeared many times. The chain joins TRBV28 to TRBJ1-5; a weak D match, TRBD1 (5 bases). The germline V gene encodes CDR1 MDHEN and CDR2 SYDVKM. The CDR3 covers 12 residues. V was trimmed by 6 bases and J by 6 bases, leaving 9 bases between them. Here the CDR3 reads CASSEQAQPQHF. As DNA, the CDR3 is TGTGCCAGCAGCGAACAGGCTCAGCCCCAGCATTTT.

This chain uses TRBV10-3 with TRBJ1-2; perhaps TRBD1 as D (6 bases). V lost 6 bases to trimming and J lost 2 bases, with 10 bases between them. This CDR3 has 13 residues. Looked up from germline, CDR1 is ENHRY and CDR2 is SYGVKD. The CDR3 DNA reads as TGTGCCATCAGGAACAGGGAGAACTATGGCTACACCTTC. Protein sequence: CAIRNRENYGYTF.

The chain recombines TRBV4-1 with TRBJ1-2; possibly TRBD1 for D (6 bases). Germline values: CDR1 MGHRA, CDR2 YSYEKL. The CDR3 totals 16 residues. V was pared by 6 bases and J by 6 bases, with 23 bases between. CDR3 nucleotides: TGCGCCAGCAGACGGACAGTGACGGCCGCCGAGAATGGCTACACCTTC. Encoded protein: CASRRTVTAAENGYTF.

This rearrangement joins TRBV5-1 to TRBJ1-4, with D perhaps TRBD1 (6 bases). This CDR3 comprises 15 residues. Between the trimmed V and J ends, which lost 6 bases and 0 bases, there was a span of 12 bases. The germline gives CDR1 SGHRS, CDR2 YFSETQ. The CDR3, as DNA: TGCGCCAGCACCCCGGCAGGGGCAACTAATGAAAAACTGTTTTTT. This encodes CASTPAGATNEKLFF. Complete variable domain (other parts from reference TRBV5-1 and TRBJ1-4): KAGVTQTPRYLIKTRGQQVTLSCSPISGHRSVSWYQQTPGQGLQFLFEYFSETQRNKGNFPGRFSGRQFSNSRSEMNVSTLELGDSALYLCASTPAGATNEKLFFGSGTQLSVL.

The chain combines TRBV5-1 with TRBJ2-3; 7 positions agree with TRBD2. The germline V gene has CDR1 SGHRS and CDR2 YFSETQ. The CDR3 length is 16 residues. Trimming at V came to 0 bases and at J to 0 bases, leaving 4 bases not matched to a gene. The CDR3 reads CASSLGVSGSTDTQYF. Written as DNA, the CDR3 is TGCGCCAGCAGCTTGGGAGTTAGCGGGAGCACAGATACGCAGTATTTT.

V and J are TRBV19 and TRBJ1-1; the D gene is possibly TRBD1 (5 bases). The length of the CDR3 is 16 residues. Germline loops: CDR1 LNHDA, CDR2 SQIVND (reference sequence). Trimming stripped 6 bases from V and 5 bases from J, with 22 bases between. This CDR3 reads CASRPSFGGSGTEAFF. The CDR3 DNA reads as TGTGCCAGTAGACCCTCGTTCGGGGGATCGGGGACTGAAGCTTTCTTT.

This chain connects TRBV3-1 (or the pseudogene TRBV3-2) to TRBJ2-7; D remains ambiguous. This CDR3 spans 11 amino acids. CDR1 and CDR2 (germline): LGHDT, YNNKEL (reference sequence). V lost 3 bases and J 3 bases, leaving 3 bases between the germline ends. The CDR3 spells CASSQSYEQYF. CDR3 DNA sequence: TGTGCCAGCAGCCAGAGCTACGAGCAGTACTTC.

V usage is TRBV10-2 and J usage is TRBJ2-7, with 8 bases aligning to TRBD1. There are 14 residues in the CDR3. V shed 4 bases, J shed 2 bases, and the junction held 4 bases outside the gene matches. Germline loops: CDR1 WSHSY, CDR2 SAAADI. CDR3 sequence: CASSVTGGPYEQYF. Written as DNA, the CDR3 is TGCGCCAGCAGTGTAACAGGGGGGCCCTACGAGCAGTACTTC.

The chain has TRBV18 and TRBJ1-1; maybe TRBD1 (6 bases). V dropped 1 base and J dropped 5 bases, with 29 bases sitting between them. The germline CDR1 and CDR2 sequences are KGHSH and LQKENI. This CDR3 region has 20 residues. The CDR3 sequence is CASSPQIQFGTSQLRTEAFF. DNA of the CDR3: TGTGCCAGCTCACCACAAATCCAGTTCGGGACATCTCAACTTAGGACTGAAGCTTTCTTT.

This clone appeared once. The chain is built from TRBV19 and TRBJ1-4, with 7 bases fitting TRBD1. This CDR3 is built from 15 residues. Trimming at V came to 2 bases and at J to 2 bases, leaving 2 bases not matched to a gene. The germline CDR1 and CDR2 sequences are LNHDA and SQIVND (reference sequence). CDR3 bases: TGTGCCAGTAGTATATCACAGGGGACTAATGAAAAACTGTTTTTT. Translation gives CASSISQGTNEKLFF.